The clone carrying this T cell receptor beta chain was picked up one time. The data derive from a study of control samples from healthy donors and cancer patients. The length of the CDR3 is 13 residues. The V end was cut by 4 bases, the J end by 6 bases, with 10 bases between. Looked up from germline, CDR1 is KGHDR and CDR2 is SFDVKD. Method: immunoSEQ multiplex PCR; TCRdb's copy keeps in-frame clones and lacks some. The profile covers 80,000 or so clones, with approximately 89% appearing a single time and around 6% taken by the ten largest. V is TRBV24-1 and J is TRBJ2-3, with D maybe TRBD1 (6 bases). This TCR was recovered from a man between 45 and 60 years old in good health. The specimen sequenced was blood. CDR3: CATSEGALDTQYF. Written as DNA, the CDR3 is TGTGCCACCAGTGAGGGGGCGTTGGATACGCAGTATTTT.